Listed below are T cell receptor beta chains from one sample, sequenced in a study of blood T cells in healthy people across ages. TCRdb ran MiXCR on the 5' RACE reads and lists one entry per CDR3 protein. The sample consists of some 1.5 million distinct CDR3 sequences, approximately 43% of them appearing once. What was sequenced was blood. The receptors originated from a woman between 18 and 29 years old in good health. CDR3s include the opening cysteine and the closing phenylalanine or tryptophan. The D gene is left open where the match is weak. A row's size may be missing; if present it is once, few, many or a size class.

D,V,size,J,CDR3,DNA
NA,TRBV11-2,few,TRBJ2-5,CASSSNRQDQQETQYF,TGTGCCAGCAGCTCTAACCGACAGGATCAACAAGAGACCCAGTACTTC
NA,TRBV7-2,NA,TRBJ1-5,CASSRRRNQPQHF,TGTGCCAGCAGCCGTCGCAGGAATCAGCCCCAGCATTTT
NA,TRBV5-1,NA,TRBJ2-1,CASSFQGLAYNEQFF,TGCGCCAGCAGCTTCCAGGGTTTGGCCTACAATGAGCAGTTCTTC
NA,TRBV9,few,TRBJ2-1,CASSVALAGSEQFF,TGTGCCAGCAGCGTAGCACTAGCAGGGAGTGAGCAGTTCTTC
NA,TRBV20-1,few,TRBJ2-3,CSARDPYRDLLSDTQYF,TGCAGTGCTAGAGATCCCTACCGGGACCTATTGTCGGATACGCAGTATTTT
TRBD2,TRBV12-3/TRBV12-4,NA,TRBJ2-1,CASSLEAGGEQFF,TGTGCCAGCAGTTTAGAGGCGGGGGGCGAGCAGTTCTTC
TRBD2,TRBV9,few,TRBJ2-1,CASSTLAGHSYNEQFF,TGTGCCAGCAGCACTTTAGCGGGACACTCCTACAATGAGCAGTTCTTC
NA,TRBV6-2/TRBV6-3,NA,TRBJ2-3,CASSYSFRQSTDTQYF,TGTGCCAGCAGTTACTCGTTTCGACAGTCCACAGATACGCAGTATTTT
TRBD2,TRBV5-4,NA,TRBJ2-1,CASSSGLAVDDEQFF,TGTGCCAGCAGCTCCGGACTAGCTGTAGACGATGAGCAGTTCTTC
NA,TRBV7-2,many,TRBJ2-7,CASSLGSGAGAYEQYF,TGTGCCAGCAGCTTAGGGTCCGGGGCTGGGGCCTACGAGCAGTACTTC
NA,TRBV5-6,NA,TRBJ2-2,CASSAGVWNTGELFF,TGTGCCAGCTCGGCTGGGGTTTGGAACACCGGGGAGCTGTTTTTT
NA,TRBV6-5,NA,TRBJ2-3,CASRSRGPTDTQYF,TGTGCCAGCAGGTCGAGGGGACCGACAGATACGCAGTATTTT
NA,TRBV9,few,TRBJ2-1,CASSVVSGRTYNEQFF,TGTGCCAGCAGCGTAGTGTCAGGGAGAACCTACAATGAGCAGTTCTTC
NA,TRBV6-5,once,TRBJ2-2,CASSYLTGMAGELFF,TGTGCCAGCAGTTATCTAACAGGGATGGCCGGGGAGCTGTTTTTT
NA,TRBV6-6,NA,TRBJ1-4,CASSYGMVATNEKLFF,TGTGCCAGCAGTTACGGGATGGTTGCAACTAATGAAAAACTGTTTTTT
TRBD2,TRBV18,NA,TRBJ2-7,CASSPHPTSGGQHVHSYEQYF,TGTGCCAGCTCACCGCACCCTACTAGCGGGGGACAACACGTTCACTCCTACGAGCAGTACTTC
TRBD1,TRBV7-3,few,TRBJ2-7,CASSLLDRDEQYF,TGTGCCAGCAGCTTATTGGACAGGGACGAGCAGTACTTC
NA,TRBV7-2,NA,TRBJ2-1,CASSLALEDTSYNEQFF,TGTGCCAGCAGCTTAGCGCTGGAGGATACCTCCTACAATGAGCAGTTCTTC
NA,TRBV7-6,NA,TRBJ1-2,CASSPSTGLAYTF,TGTGCCAGCAGCCCAAGTACAGGTTTAGCCTACACCTTC
NA,TRBV12-3/TRBV12-4,few,TRBJ2-1,CASRGGQTYNEQFF,TGTGCCAGCAGGGGGGGACAGACTTACAATGAGCAGTTCTTC
TRBD2,TRBV20-1,many,TRBJ2-3,CSARDRTSGTDTQYF,TGCAGTGCTAGAGATCGGACTAGCGGCACAGATACGCAGTATTTT